This T cell receptor beta chain was identified during a study of cytomegalovirus exposure and HLA in healthy donors. Study outcomes and limitations: There were some V segments, including TRBV6-2 and TRBV6-3, excluded as indistinguishable. Segments of the TCR beta V type were, in most cases, productive about 90% or about 30% of the time in an earlier analysis. The likely explanation for a cluster of highly shared sequence variants was sequencing artifact. The classifier reportedly diagnosed cytomegalovirus status with high sensitivity and specificity.

It was with 60 Vbeta and 13 Jbeta primers that the PCR ran. Sequencing used immunoSEQ multiplex PCR; TCRdb keeps in-frame clones, though not all of them. This sample has about 140,000 clones, with 88% found just once. As regards this clone: No antigen is known for it.

The CDR3 has 14 residues. Deletions cut 0 bases from V and 3 bases from J, with 6 bases between. CDR1 is SGHDT, CDR2 YYEEEE, per germline. The chain carries TRBV5-6 and TRBJ2-2; unclear D gene. The clonotype was recovered from a woman between 35 and 50 years old in good health and CMV-seronegative. The sample consisted of PBMCs. The CDR3 loop is CASSLDSYTGELFF. DNA for the CDR3: TGTGCCAGCAGCTTGGACAGCTACACCGGGGAGCTGTTTTTT.